This is a list of T cell receptor beta chains from one sample in a study of OX40 agonist ivuxolimab in advanced cancers. Using immunoSEQ multiplex PCR, the repertoire was profiled, and TCRdb retains in-frame clones only, with some absent. The table records 55,000 to 65,000 clones, approximately 86% of them present only once. The sample consisted of CD4+ or CD8+ T cells sorted from blood, taken in a trial of the OX40 agonist ivuxolimab. The receptors derive from an adult with an advanced solid tumor such as melanoma, head and neck, liver or kidney cancer. CDR3s include the opening cysteine and the closing phenylalanine or tryptophan. Clone size is not always given. Where it is, it says once, few, many or a class for expanded clones.

j_gene,abundance,v_gene,CDR3aa
TRBJ1-2,once,TRBV28,CASSLRLVIGYTF
TRBJ2-3,.,TRBV7-9,CASSSLFTDTQYF
TRBJ2-3,few,TRBV4-1,CASSWTSGGWADTQYF
TRBJ1-3,.,TRBV12-5,CASGPAGSASGNTIYF
TRBJ2-2,.,TRBV9,CASSVVGSTGELFF
TRBJ1-5,once,TRBV6-5,CASTLSGGVNQPQHF
TRBJ2-5,.,TRBV27,CASSRRTSGDGETQYF
TRBJ1-5,.,TRBV19,CASSFPVHEASNQPQHF
TRBJ1-1,few,TRBV2,CASSEYGISGAFF
TRBJ1-3,.,TRBV5-1,CASSLGSGAGNTIYF
TRBJ2-7,.,TRBV5-6,CASSHTLGTALDRYEQYF
TRBJ1-2,.,TRBV7-3,CASSPGTGGFYGYTF
TRBJ1-1,.,TRBV2,CASSEWGFEAFF
TRBJ1-4,.,TRBV5-4,CASRPGSLTDEKLFF
TRBJ1-6,.,TRBV18,CASSPPPGPPNSPLHF
TRBJ1-5,.,TRBV7-6,CASSLGPLSSNQPQHF
TRBJ1-3,.,TRBV19,CASRGDNSGNTIYF
TRBJ2-2,.,TRBV6-1,CASIRQRNTGELFF
TRBJ1-5,.,TRBV5-1,CASSLGVSGNDGQPQHF
TRBJ2-1,.,TRBV11-2,CASTLHGLPNEQFF
TRBJ1-1,.,TRBV5-4,CASSFSGAEAFF
TRBJ1-3,.,TRBV5-1,CASSFGTGRRAIYF
TRBJ1-1,.,TRBV30,CAWKGVITEAFF
TRBJ1-1,.,TRBV7-2,CASSLELDRIEAFF
TRBJ1-6,.,TRBV6-1,CASTSGQVNNSPLHF
TRBJ1-1,.,TRBV4-3,CASSPMAGGTTEAFF
TRBJ2-7,.,TRBV4-2,CASSQDLAGGQYEQYF
TRBJ1-6,.,TRBV27,CASSLENNSPLHF
TRBJ2-5,.,TRBV5-4,CASSLSSLETQYF
TRBJ2-1,.,TRBV27,CASSPRVLAEQFF
TRBJ2-7,once,TRBV11-2,CASSIAGNSYEQYF
TRBJ1-1,.,TRBV5-4,CASSLRKGTVNTEAFF
TRBJ2-1,few,TRBV5-4,CASSLLATGEFF
TRBJ1-5,.,TRBV6-5,CASSYGVGRGQPQHF
TRBJ1-1,once,TRBV7-3,CASSLTGSNTEAFF
TRBJ2-3,.,TRBV7-7,CASSSGLGGTDTQYF
TRBJ1-1,.,TRBV10-3,CAISPGFGVEAFF
TRBJ1-1,few,TRBV5-1,CASSPGGVGGTEAFF
TRBJ2-1,.,TRBV28,CASSLSPLNEQFF
TRBJ1-4,.,TRBV6-5,CASSSHGRPTNEKLFF
TRBJ1-2,.,TRBV18,CASSPKPREMGGYTF
TRBJ2-7,.,TRBV5-1,CASSLRTAPYEQYF
TRBJ1-3,few,TRBV7-2,CASSPTLQGNTIYF
TRBJ2-3,.,TRBV6-1,CASSERQDTQYF
TRBJ2-1,.,TRBV27,CASRGDRAGNEQFF